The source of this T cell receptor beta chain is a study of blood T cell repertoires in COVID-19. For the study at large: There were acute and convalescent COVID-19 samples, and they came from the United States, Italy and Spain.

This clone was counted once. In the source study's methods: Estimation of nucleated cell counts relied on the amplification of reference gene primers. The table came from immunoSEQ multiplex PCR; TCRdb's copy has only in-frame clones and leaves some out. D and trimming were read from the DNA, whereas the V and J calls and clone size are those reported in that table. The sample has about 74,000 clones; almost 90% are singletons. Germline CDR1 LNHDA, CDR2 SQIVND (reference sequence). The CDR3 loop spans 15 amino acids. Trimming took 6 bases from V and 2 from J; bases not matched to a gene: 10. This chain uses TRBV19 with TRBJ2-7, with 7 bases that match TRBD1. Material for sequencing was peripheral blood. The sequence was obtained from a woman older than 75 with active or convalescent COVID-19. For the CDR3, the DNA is TGTGCCAGTAGCCAGACAGGGAGTGGGGCCTACGAGCAGTACTTC. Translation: CASSQTGSGAYEQYF.